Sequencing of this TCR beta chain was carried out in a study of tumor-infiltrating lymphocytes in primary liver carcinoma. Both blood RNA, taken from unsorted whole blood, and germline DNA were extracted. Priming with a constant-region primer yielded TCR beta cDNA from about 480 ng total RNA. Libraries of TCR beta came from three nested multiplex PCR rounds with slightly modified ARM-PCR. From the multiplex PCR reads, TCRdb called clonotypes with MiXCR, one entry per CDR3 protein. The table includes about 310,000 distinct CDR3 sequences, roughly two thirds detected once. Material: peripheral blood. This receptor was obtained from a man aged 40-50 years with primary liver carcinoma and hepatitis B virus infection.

In nucleotides, the CDR3 is TGTGCCAGCAGGATTAGTAAGGACTATGGCTACACCTTC. This sequence encodes CASRISKDYGYTF. This chain uses TRBV4-2 with TRBJ1-2; D not certain. The CDR3 sequence is 13 residues long. CDR1 is LGHNA, CDR2 YNFKEQ, per germline. The V and J ends lost 6 bases and 3 bases respectively, with 11 bases between them.